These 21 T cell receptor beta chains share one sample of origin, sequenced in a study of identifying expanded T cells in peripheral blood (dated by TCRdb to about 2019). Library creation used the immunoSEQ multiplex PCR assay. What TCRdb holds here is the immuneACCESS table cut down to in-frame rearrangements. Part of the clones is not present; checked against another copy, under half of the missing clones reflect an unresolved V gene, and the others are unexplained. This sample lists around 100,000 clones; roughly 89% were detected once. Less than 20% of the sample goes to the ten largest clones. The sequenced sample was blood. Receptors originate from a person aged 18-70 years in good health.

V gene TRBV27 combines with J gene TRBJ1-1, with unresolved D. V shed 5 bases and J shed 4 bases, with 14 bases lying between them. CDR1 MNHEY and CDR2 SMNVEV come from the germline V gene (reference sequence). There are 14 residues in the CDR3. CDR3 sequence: CASSLRRDRTEAFF. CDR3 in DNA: TGTGCCAGCAGTCTCCGCCGGGATCGCACTGAAGCTTTCTTT.

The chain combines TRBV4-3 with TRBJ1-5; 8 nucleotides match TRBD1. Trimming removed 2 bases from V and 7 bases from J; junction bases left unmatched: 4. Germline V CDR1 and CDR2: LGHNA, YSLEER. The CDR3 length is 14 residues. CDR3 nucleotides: TGCGCCAGCAGCCAACAACAGGGGGGCCAGCCCCAGCATTTT. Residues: CASSQQQGGQPQHF.

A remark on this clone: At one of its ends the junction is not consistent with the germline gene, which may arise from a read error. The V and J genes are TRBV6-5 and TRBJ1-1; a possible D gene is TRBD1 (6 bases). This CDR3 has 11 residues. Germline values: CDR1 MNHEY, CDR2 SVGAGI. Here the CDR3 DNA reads TGTGCCAGCAGTTCCCTAAGACAGGCCGTCTTT. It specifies CASSSLRQAVF.

In nucleotides, the CDR3 is TGTGCCAGCAGCCCCGGACAGCTAACAGATACGCAGTATTTT. Its translation is CASSPGQLTDTQYF. V is TRBV5-4 and J is TRBJ2-3; D perhaps matches TRBD1 (6 bases). The ends were cut back, 4 bases at V and 3 bases at J, with 12 bases in the middle. Germline V gives CDR1 SGHNT, CDR2 YYREEE (reference sequence). The CDR3 spans 14 residues. Filled out from reference TRBV5-4 and TRBJ2-3, the complete variable domain reads ETGVTQSPTHLIKTRGQQVTLRCSSQSGHNTVSWYQQALGQGPQFIFQYYREEENGRGNFPPRFSGLQFPNYSSELNVNALELDDSALYLCASSPGQLTDTQYFGPGTRLTVL.

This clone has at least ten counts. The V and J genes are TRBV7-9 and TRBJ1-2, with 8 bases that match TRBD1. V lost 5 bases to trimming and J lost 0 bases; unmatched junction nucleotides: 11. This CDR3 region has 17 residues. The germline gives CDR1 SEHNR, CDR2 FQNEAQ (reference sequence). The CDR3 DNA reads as TGTGCCAGCAGCGAAGGACAGGGCAGCTCAACTAACTATGGCTACACCTTC. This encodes CASSEGQGSSTNYGYTF.

The CDR3 loop reads CASSLTGAYEQYF. CDR3 DNA: TGCGCCAGCAGCTTGACCGGGGCCTACGAGCAGTACTTC. This chain links TRBV5-1 with TRBJ2-7; a weak D match, TRBD2 (5 bases). Trimming shortened V by 1 base and J by 2 bases, and 7 bases separated the two germline ends. The germline V gene has CDR1 SGHRS and CDR2 YFSETQ. This CDR3 contains 13 residues.

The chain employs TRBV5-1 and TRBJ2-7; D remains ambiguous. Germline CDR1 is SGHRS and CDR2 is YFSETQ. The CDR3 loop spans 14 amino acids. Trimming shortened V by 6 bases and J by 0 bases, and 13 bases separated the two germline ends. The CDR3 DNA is TGCGCCAGCAAGGGAACGGACGGCTCCTACGAGCAGTACTTC. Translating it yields CASKGTDGSYEQYF.

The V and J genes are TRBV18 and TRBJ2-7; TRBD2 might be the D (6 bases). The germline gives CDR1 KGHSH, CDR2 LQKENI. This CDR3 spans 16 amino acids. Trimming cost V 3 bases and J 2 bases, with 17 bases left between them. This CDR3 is CASSPGGPTEPYEQYF. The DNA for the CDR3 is TGTGCCAGCTCACCCGGGGGTCCTACCGAACCCTACGAGCAGTACTTC.

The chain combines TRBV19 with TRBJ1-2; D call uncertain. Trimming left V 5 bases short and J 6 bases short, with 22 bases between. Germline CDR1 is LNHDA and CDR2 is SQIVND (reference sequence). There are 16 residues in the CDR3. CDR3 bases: TGTGCCAGTAGTTCGGGAGATTTTGGGAATCAAAATGGCTACACCTTC. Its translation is CASSSGDFGNQNGYTF.

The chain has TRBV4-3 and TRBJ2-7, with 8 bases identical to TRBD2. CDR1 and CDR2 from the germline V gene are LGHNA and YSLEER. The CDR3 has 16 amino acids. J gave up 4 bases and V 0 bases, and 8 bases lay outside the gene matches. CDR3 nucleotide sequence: TGCGCCAGCAGCCAAGATCGTAGCGGGGCATTGTACGAGCAGTACTTC. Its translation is CASSQDRSGALYEQYF.

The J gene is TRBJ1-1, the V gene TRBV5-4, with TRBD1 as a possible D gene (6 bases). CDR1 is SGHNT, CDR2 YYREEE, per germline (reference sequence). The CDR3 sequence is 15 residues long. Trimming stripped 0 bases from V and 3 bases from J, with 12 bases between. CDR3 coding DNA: TGTGCCAGCAGCTTGGCGAAACAGGGCCACACTGAAGCTTTCTTT. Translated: CASSLAKQGHTEAFF.

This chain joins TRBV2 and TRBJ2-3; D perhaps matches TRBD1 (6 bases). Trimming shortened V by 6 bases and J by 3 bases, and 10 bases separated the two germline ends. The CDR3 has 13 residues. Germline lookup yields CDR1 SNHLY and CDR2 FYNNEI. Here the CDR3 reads CASRGQGTDTQYF. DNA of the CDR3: TGTGCCAGCAGGGGGCAGGGGACAGATACGCAGTATTTT.

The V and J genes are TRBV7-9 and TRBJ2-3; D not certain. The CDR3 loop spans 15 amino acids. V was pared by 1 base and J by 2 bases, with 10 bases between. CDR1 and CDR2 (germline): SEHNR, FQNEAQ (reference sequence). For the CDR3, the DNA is TGTGCCAGCAGCTTAGGGCAGAGCTTCACAGATACGCAGTATTTT. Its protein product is CASSLGQSFTDTQYF.

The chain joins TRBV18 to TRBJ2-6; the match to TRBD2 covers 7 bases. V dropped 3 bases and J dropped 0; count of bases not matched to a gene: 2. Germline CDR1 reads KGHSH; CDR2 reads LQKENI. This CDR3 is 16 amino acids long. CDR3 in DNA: TGTGCCAGCTCACCGGGACTAAGCTCTGGGGCCAACGTCCTGACTTTC. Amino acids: CASSPGLSSGANVLTF.

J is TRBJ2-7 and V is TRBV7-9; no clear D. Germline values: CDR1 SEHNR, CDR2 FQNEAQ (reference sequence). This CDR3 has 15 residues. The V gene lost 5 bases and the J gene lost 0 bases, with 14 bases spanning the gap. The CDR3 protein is CASSPIYGRSYEQYF. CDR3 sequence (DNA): TGTGCCAGCAGCCCGATTTATGGCCGCTCCTACGAGCAGTACTTC.

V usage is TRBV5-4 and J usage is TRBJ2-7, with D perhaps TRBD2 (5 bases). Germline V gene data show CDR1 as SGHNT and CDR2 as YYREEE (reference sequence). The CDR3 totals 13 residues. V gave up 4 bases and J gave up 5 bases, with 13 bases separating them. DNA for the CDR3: TGTGCCAGCAGCACACAAGCGGTCAACGAGCAGTACTTC. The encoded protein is CASSTQAVNEQYF.

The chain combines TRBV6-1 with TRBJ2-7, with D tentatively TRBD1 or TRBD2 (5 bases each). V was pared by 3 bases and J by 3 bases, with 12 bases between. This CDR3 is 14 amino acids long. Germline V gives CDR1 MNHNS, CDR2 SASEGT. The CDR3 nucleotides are TGTGCCAGCAGTGAGTGGGACCACCTCTACGAGCAGTACTTC. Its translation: CASSEWDHLYEQYF.

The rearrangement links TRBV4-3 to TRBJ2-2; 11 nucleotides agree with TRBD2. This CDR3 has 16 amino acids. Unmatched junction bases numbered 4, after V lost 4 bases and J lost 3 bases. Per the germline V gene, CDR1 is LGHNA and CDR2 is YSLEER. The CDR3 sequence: CASSLPSGGHTGELFF. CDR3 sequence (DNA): TGCGCCAGCAGCCTCCCTAGCGGGGGGCACACCGGGGAGCTGTTTTTT.

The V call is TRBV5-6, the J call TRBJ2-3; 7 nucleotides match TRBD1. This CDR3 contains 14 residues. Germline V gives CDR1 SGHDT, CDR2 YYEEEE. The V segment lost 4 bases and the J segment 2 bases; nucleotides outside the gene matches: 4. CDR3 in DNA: TGTGCCAGCAGCGTGGACAGGCTCACAGATACGCAGTATTTT. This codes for CASSVDRLTDTQYF.

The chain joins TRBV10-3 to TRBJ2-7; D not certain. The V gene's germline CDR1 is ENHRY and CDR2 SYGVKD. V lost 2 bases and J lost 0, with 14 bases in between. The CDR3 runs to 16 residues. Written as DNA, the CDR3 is TGTGCCATCAGTGAGCAAGTGGCCCTCCCCTCCTACGAGCAGTACTTC. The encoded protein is CAISEQVALPSYEQYF.

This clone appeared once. The CDR3 spells CASSSLDTQYF. The CDR3, as DNA: TGTGCCAGCAGTAGCCTAGATACGCAGTATTTT. The rearrangement links TRBV27 to TRBJ2-3; D ambiguous. V lost 5 bases and J lost 5, with 5 bases in between. CDR3 length: 11 amino acids. From germline, CDR1 is MNHEY and CDR2 SMNVEV (reference sequence).